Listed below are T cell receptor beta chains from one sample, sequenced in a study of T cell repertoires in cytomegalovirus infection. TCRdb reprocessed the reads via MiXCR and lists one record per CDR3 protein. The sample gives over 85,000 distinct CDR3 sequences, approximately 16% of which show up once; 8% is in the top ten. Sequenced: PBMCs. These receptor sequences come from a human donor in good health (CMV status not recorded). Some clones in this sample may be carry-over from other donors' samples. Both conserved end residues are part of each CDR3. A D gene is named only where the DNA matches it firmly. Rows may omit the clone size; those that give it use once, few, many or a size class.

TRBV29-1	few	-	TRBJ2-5	CSYHAGEETQYF	TGCAGCTACCACGCCGGGGAAGAGACCCAGTACTTC
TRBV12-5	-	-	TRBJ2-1	CASGVYRGGFYNEQFF	TGTGCTAGTGGTGTCTACCGCGGGGGCTTCTACAATGAGCAGTTCTTC
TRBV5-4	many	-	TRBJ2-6	CASSLGASSGANVLTF	TGTGCCAGCAGCTTGGGGGCTAGCTCTGGGGCCAACGTCCTGACTTTC
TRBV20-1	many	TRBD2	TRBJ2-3	CSAPAGGLTSTDTQYF	TGCAGTGCCCCAGCGGGGGGCCTTACTAGCACAGATACGCAGTATTTT
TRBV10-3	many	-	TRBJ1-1	CATRLKGGTEAFF	TGTGCCACCCGATTGAAAGGGGGCACTGAAGCTTTCTTT
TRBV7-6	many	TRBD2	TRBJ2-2	CASSPSPSGGGTGELFF	TGTGCCAGCAGCCCCAGTCCGAGCGGGGGGGGCACCGGGGAGCTGTTTTTT
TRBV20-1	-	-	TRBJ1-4	CSARDVEEKLFF	TGCAGTGCCCGGGACGTTGAGGAAAAACTGTTTTTT
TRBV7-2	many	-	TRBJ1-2	CASSRDRDYGYTF	TGTGCCAGCAGCCGTGACAGAGACTATGGCTACACCTTC
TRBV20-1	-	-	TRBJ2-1	CSAAGSYNEQFF	TGCAGTGCGGCGGGGTCCTACAATGAGCAGTTCTTC
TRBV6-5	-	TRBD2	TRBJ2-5	CASSVRTSGGARETQYF	TGTGCCAGCAGCGTTCGGACTAGCGGGGGGGCACGAGAGACCCAGTACTTC
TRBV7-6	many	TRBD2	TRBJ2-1	CASSYASGGPYNEQFF	TGTGCCAGCAGCTACGCTAGCGGGGGTCCCTACAATGAGCAGTTCTTC
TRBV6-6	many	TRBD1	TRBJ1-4	CASSYLRTGVGEKLFF	TGTGCCAGCAGTTACTTGCGGACAGGGGTTGGGGAAAAACTGTTTTTT
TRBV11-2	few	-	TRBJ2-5	CASSLDGLTGGETQYF	TGTGCCAGCAGCTTAGATGGTTTGACAGGCGGAGAGACCCAGTACTTC
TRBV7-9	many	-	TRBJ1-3	CASSFPDFRRQVNF	TGTGCCAGCAGCTTTCCCGACTTCCGGAGACAGGTGAATTTT
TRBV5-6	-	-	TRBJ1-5	CASSYGTNQPQHF	TGTGCCAGCAGCTACGGGACCAATCAGCCCCAGCATTTT
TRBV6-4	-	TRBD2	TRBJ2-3	CASSDSHLAGDTSTDTQYF	TGTGCCAGCAGTGACTCCCATCTAGCGGGGGATACCAGCACAGATACGCAGTATTTT
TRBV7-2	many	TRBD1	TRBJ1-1	CASSTQAQGATEAFF	TGTGCCAGCAGCACCCAGGCACAGGGGGCCACTGAAGCTTTCTTT
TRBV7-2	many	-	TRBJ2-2	CASRKDQVITGELFF	TGTGCCAGCAGGAAGGATCAGGTTATCACCGGGGAGCTGTTTTTT
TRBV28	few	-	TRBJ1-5	CASLGQGYSNQPQHF	TGTGCCAGCCTGGGGCAGGGCTATAGCAATCAGCCCCAGCATTTT
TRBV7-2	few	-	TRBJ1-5	CASSFDRHEPQHF	TGTGCCAGCAGCTTTGACAGGCACGAGCCCCAGCATTTT
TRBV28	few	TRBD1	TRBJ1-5	CASSDRGNQPQHF	TGTGCCAGCAGCGACAGGGGGAATCAGCCCCAGCATTTT
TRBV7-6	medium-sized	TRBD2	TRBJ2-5	CASSPPGAGGAETQYF	TGTGCCAGCAGCCCCCCAGGTGCGGGGGGCGCAGAGACCCAGTACTTC
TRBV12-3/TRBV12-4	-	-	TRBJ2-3	CASSPPFADTQYF	TGTGCCAGCAGCCCACCTTTCGCAGATACGCAGTATTTT
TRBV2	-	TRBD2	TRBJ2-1	CASSIAGQNNEQFF	TGTGCCAGCAGTATAGCGGGGCAGAACAATGAGCAGTTCTTC
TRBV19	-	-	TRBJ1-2	CASSMTKGYGYTF	TGTGCCAGTAGTATGACGAAGGGCTATGGCTACACCTTC
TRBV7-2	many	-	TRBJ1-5	CASSLGRHQPQHF	TGTGCCAGCAGCTTAGGGAGGCATCAGCCCCAGCATTTT
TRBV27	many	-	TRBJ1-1	CASSRSDRNTEAFF	TGTGCCAGCAGCCGATCGGACAGAAACACTGAAGCTTTCTTT
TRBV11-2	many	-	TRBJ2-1	CASSFGATRFVGDEQFF	TGTGCCAGCAGCTTCGGGGCGACCCGATTTGTGGGCGATGAGCAGTTCTTC
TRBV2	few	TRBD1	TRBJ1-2	CASRPPAGTGQKANYGYTF	TGTGCCAGCAGACCACCCGCGGGGACAGGGCAAAAGGCGAACTATGGCTACACCTTC
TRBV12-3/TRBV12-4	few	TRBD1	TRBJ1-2	CASTRGQVYGYTF	TGTGCCAGCACCCGAGGACAGGTCTATGGCTACACCTTC
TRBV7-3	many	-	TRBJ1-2	CASSLETGLGGYTF	TGTGCCAGCAGCTTGGAGACAGGCTTGGGTGGCTACACCTTC
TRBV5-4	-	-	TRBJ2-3	CASSLGGEADTQYF	TGTGCCAGCAGCTTGGGAGGGGAGGCAGATACGCAGTATTTT
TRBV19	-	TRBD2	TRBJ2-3	CATSLMAGGGTDTQYF	TGTGCCACTTCACTGATGGCGGGGGGCGGTACAGATACGCAGTATTTT
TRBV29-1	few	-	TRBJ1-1	CSVARNTEAFF	TGCAGCGTCGCCAGGAACACTGAAGCTTTCTTT
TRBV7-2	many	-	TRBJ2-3	CASSLQGPDTQYF	TGTGCCAGCAGCTTGCAGGGGCCAGATACGCAGTATTTT
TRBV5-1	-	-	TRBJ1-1	CASSFIRRENTEAFF	TGCGCCAGCAGCTTTATTCGGAGGGAGAACACTGAAGCTTTCTTT
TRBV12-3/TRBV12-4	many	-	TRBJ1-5	CASTYRGIGLERSNQPQHF	TGTGCCAGCACCTACCGGGGGATTGGGCTTGAGCGGAGCAATCAGCCCCAGCATTTT
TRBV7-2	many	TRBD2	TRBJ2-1	CASSLAGRGGYNEQFF	TGTGCCAGCAGCTTAGCGGGCCGGGGGGGGTACAATGAGCAGTTCTTC
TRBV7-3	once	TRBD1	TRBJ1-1	CASSSGTGMNNEAFF	TGTGCCAGCAGCTCGGGGACAGGGATGAACAATGAAGCTTTCTTT
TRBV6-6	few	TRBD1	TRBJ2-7	CASSAHRDRGTREQYF	TGTGCCAGCAGTGCCCACCGGGACAGGGGGACAAGAGAGCAGTACTTC
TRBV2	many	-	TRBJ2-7	CASGRGYEQYF	TGTGCCAGCGGTAGGGGTTACGAGCAGTACTTC
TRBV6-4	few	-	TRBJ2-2	CASSQGRSNTGELFF	TGTGCCAGCAGCCAAGGACGGTCGAACACCGGGGAGCTGTTTTTT
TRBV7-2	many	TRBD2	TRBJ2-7	CASSSRGYIAGGHEQYF	TGTGCCAGCAGCTCCCGAGGGTATATAGCGGGGGGGCACGAGCAGTACTTC
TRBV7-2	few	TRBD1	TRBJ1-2	CASSFDRVGGYTF	TGTGCCAGCAGCTTCGACAGGGTTGGAGGCTACACCTTC
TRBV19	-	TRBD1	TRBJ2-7	CASRVAGTDAYEQYF	TGTGCCAGTAGGGTAGCCGGGACAGATGCCTACGAGCAGTACTTC
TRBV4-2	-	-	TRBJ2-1	CASSQEVGSYNEQFF	TGTGCCAGCAGCCAAGAGGTCGGATCCTACAATGAGCAGTTCTTC
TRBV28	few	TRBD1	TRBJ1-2	CASSLGTGLSHGYTF	TGTGCCAGCAGTTTAGGGACAGGGTTAAGTCATGGCTACACCTTC
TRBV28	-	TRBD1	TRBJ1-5	CASSLEGTGVSQPQHF	TGTGCCAGCAGTTTGGAAGGGACAGGGGTAAGTCAGCCCCAGCATTTT
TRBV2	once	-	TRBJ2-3	CASKEGDTDTQYF	TGTGCCAGCAAAGAGGGGGACACAGATACGCAGTATTTT
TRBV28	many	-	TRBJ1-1	CASSRGWGTEAFF	TGTGCCAGCAGTCGGGGGTGGGGCACTGAAGCTTTCTTT
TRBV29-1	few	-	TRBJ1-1	CSVLISANTEAFF	TGCAGCGTGCTTATCTCAGCGAACACTGAAGCTTTCTTT
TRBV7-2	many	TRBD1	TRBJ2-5	CASSNRDRGTETQYF	TGTGCCAGCAGCAACAGGGACAGGGGGACAGAGACCCAGTACTTC
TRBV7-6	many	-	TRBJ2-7	CASSSDSHEQYF	TGTGCCAGCAGCTCAGATTCGCACGAGCAGTACTTC
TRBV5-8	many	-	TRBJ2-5	CASSPRFGPTETQYF	TGTGCCAGCAGCCCGAGATTCGGGCCGACGGAGACCCAGTACTTC
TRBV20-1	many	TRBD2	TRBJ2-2	CSALLRGGRTGELFF	TGCAGTGCTCTCTTGCGGGGGGGCAGGACCGGGGAGCTGTTTTTT